The rows below give T cell receptor beta chains drawn from one sample of a study of blood T cell repertoires in COVID-19. The protocol was immunoSEQ multiplex PCR, while the TCRdb copy is restricted to in-frame clones and leaves out a portion. The sample has about 140,000 clones, approximately 84% seen once. What was sequenced was peripheral blood. These TCRs come from a human donor with acute or convalescent COVID-19. The donor label of this sample is uncertain. The CDR3 runs from the conserved cysteine through the conserved F or W. The D gene is left open where the match is weak. Rows may omit the clone size; those that give it use once, few, many or a size class.

D gene,clone size,V gene,J gene,CDR3 DNA,CDR3 protein
TRBD1,NA,TRBV7-2,TRBJ1-1,TGTGCCAGCAGCTTAGGGGGACAGCAAATTGAAGCTTTCTTT,CASSLGGQQIEAFF
NA,NA,TRBV7-2,TRBJ1-3,TGTGCCAGCAGCTTTTACAGGAACTCTGGAAACACCATATATTTT,CASSFYRNSGNTIYF
TRBD2,few,TRBV10-3,TRBJ2-1,TGTGCCATCAGTGAGTCTAGCGGGGGGGCCCTGTCCTACAATGAGCAGTTCTTC,CAISESSGGALSYNEQFF
NA,NA,TRBV30,TRBJ1-6,TGTGCCTGGAGTGGAGTTAGCTCCTATAATTCACCCCTCCACTTT,CAWSGVSSYNSPLHF
NA,NA,TRBV3-1/TRBV3-2,TRBJ1-3,TGTGCCAGCAGCCAAACTACAGGGTCCCTCTCTGGAAACACCATATATTTT,CASSQTTGSLSGNTIYF
NA,NA,TRBV6-6,TRBJ1-3,TGTGCCAGCAGTCGACTAAAAGGGGGCTCTGGAAACACCATATATTTT,CASSRLKGGSGNTIYF
TRBD2,NA,TRBV12-3/TRBV12-4,TRBJ2-3,TGTGCCAGCGGGACTAGCGGGACTGCTACGCAGTATTTT,CASGTSGTATQYF
NA,NA,TRBV1,TRBJ2-5,TGCACCAGCAGCCAAGATCAGGAGCGGGAGGGGTTGTCTGGAGAGACCCAGTACTTC,CTSSQDQEREGLSGETQYF
NA,few,TRBV6-2/TRBV6-3,TRBJ1-6,TGTGCCAGCAGCATACAAGGGACTAGGGATTCACCCCTCCACTTT,CASSIQGTRDSPLHF
NA,NA,TRBV7-9,TRBJ2-5,TGTGCCAGCAGCGGCAGGGTTGAGACCCAGTACTTC,CASSGRVETQYF
TRBD1,NA,TRBV4-2,TRBJ1-1,TGTGCCAGCAGCCAAGGGGTAGGAAGGGGGCTTAATCTGGCTGAAGCTTTCTTT,CASSQGVGRGLNLAEAFF
NA,few,TRBV12-3/TRBV12-4,TRBJ1-1,TGTGCCAGCCAAATGGGCAGACACACTGAAGCTTTCTTT,CASQMGRHTEAFF
NA,NA,TRBV2,TRBJ2-2,TGTGCCAGCAGCCTAACCGGGGAGCTGTTTTTT,CASSLTGELFF
NA,NA,TRBV6-2/TRBV6-3,TRBJ1-1,TGTGCCAGCAGTTCTACGGATTCAGGGAATAAAGCTTTCTTT,CASSSTDSGNKAFF
TRBD1,NA,TRBV10-3,TRBJ1-1,TGTGCCATCAGTGAGTCACCCTGGACAGGGGAGGAAGCTTTCTTT,CAISESPWTGEEAFF
NA,NA,TRBV12-3/TRBV12-4,TRBJ1-4,TGTGCCAGCAGACGGTCTAATGAAAAACTGTTTTTT,CASRRSNEKLFF
TRBD1,NA,TRBV5-6,TRBJ1-6,TGTGCCAGCAGCCGGGAGACAGGGCGTAATTCACCCCTCCACTTT,CASSRETGRNSPLHF
NA,NA,TRBV7-2,TRBJ1-3,TGTGCCAGCAGCTTAGACATAAGCTCTGGAAACACCATATATTTT,CASSLDISSGNTIYF
TRBD1,NA,TRBV6-5,TRBJ1-3,TGTGCCAGCAGTCCCTTACAGGGGTCCGGAAACACCATATATTTT,CASSPLQGSGNTIYF
TRBD1,few,TRBV5-5,TRBJ1-6,TGTGCCAGCAGCTTGGTTCTGCCAGGGGGGAGTTTTTCACCCCTCCACTTT,CASSLVLPGGSFSPLHF
TRBD1,NA,TRBV11-3,TRBJ1-1,TGTGCCAGCAGCGTTAACAGGGGCACTGAAGCTTTCTTT,CASSVNRGTEAFF
NA,once,TRBV9,TRBJ1-3,TGTGCCAGCAGCGTAGGCATTGGGAGGCTTACTGGAAACACCATATATTTT,CASSVGIGRLTGNTIYF
TRBD1,NA,TRBV3-1/TRBV3-2,TRBJ1-1,TGTGCCAGCAGCCCCGCCTGGACAGGCAACACTGAAGCTTTCTTT,CASSPAWTGNTEAFF
TRBD1,NA,TRBV5-1,TRBJ2-7,TGCGCCAGCAGCGGACAGGGAACCTACGAGCAGTACTTC,CASSGQGTYEQYF
TRBD2,NA,TRBV18,TRBJ2-7,TGTGCCAGCTCACCATTTGATTCAAGCGGGGGATCCTCCTACGAGCAGTACTTC,CASSPFDSSGGSSYEQYF
TRBD1,NA,TRBV5-6,TRBJ1-1,TGTGCCAGCAGCTTTCTTTCCTTAGTGCGACAGGGGCAGGGTGAAGCTTTCTTT,CASSFLSLVRQGQGEAFF
TRBD1,NA,TRBV6-5,TRBJ1-1,TGTGCCAGCCGGGACAGATTGAACACTGAAGCTTTCTTT,CASRDRLNTEAFF
NA,NA,TRBV24-1,TRBJ2-3,TGTGCCACCAGTCCAGACACAGATACGCAGTATTTT,CATSPDTDTQYF
TRBD2,NA,TRBV10-3,TRBJ2-5,TGTGCCATCAGGGAGCGGGAACCAGAGACCCAGTACTTC,CAIREREPETQYF
NA,once,TRBV9,TRBJ1-3,TGTGCCAGCAGCCCAGAGTACAGTCGAAACACCATATATTTT,CASSPEYSRNTIYF
NA,few,TRBV25-1,TRBJ1-1,TGTGCCAGCAGTGAATCAGGGGATGCGACTGAAGCTTTCTTT,CASSESGDATEAFF
TRBD2,NA,TRBV5-5,TRBJ2-7,TGTGCCAGCAGTCCCCCGGGCGGGGGGTACGAGCAGTACTTC,CASSPPGGGYEQYF
NA,NA,TRBV19,TRBJ1-2,TGTGCCAGTTCGCCAGCTAGCTATGGCTACACCTTC,CASSPASYGYTF
NA,NA,TRBV5-1,TRBJ1-2,TGCGCCAGCAGCTTGTGGGAGTCTAACTATGGCTACACCTTC,CASSLWESNYGYTF
NA,NA,TRBV2,TRBJ1-2,TGTGCCACCAGGGACACTGTGAACCTGGGCTACACCTTC,CATRDTVNLGYTF
TRBD1,NA,TRBV15,TRBJ1-3,TGTGCCACCAGCAGGGACAGGGTTACCATATATTTT,CATSRDRVTIYF